What follows are 9 T cell receptor beta chains derived from one specimen sequenced in a study of T cell responses to AZD1222 COVID-19 vaccine. TCRdb keeps only in-frame clones here, not all; method: immunoSEQ multiplex PCR. Among approximately 160,000 clones listed, 94% were seen once. The sequencing here drew on peripheral blood, taken 28 days after the second AZD1222 dose. These receptors all stem from an adult who received the AZD1222 COVID-19 vaccine.

The CDR3 nucleotides are TGTGCCAGCAGTCAGGGCCAGAACACTGAAGCTTTCTTT. This codes for CASSQGQNTEAFF. V is TRBV11-2 and J is TRBJ1-1, with TRBD1 as a possible D gene (5 bases). CDR3 length: 13 residues. Per the germline V gene, CDR1 is SGHAT and CDR2 is FQNNGV. The V end lost 6 bases, the J end lost 1 base, and 9 bases lay between the germline ends.

This chain uses TRBV14 with TRBJ2-1, with TRBD1 matching over 8 bases. The CDR3 length is 16 residues. The ends lost 4 bases at V and 1 base at J; junction bases unmatched: 6. CDR1 is SGHDN and CDR2 is FVKESK in the germline V gene. The CDR3 sequence: CASSPRQGRSYNEQFF. The CDR3 bases are TGTGCCAGCAGCCCGCGACAGGGGAGGTCCTACAATGAGCAGTTCTTC.

The chain couples TRBV23-1 to TRBJ1-4; D uncertain. TRBV23-1 is an ORF for which the function is uncertain. V was cut by 2 bases and J by 0 bases, with 19 bases left in between. The CDR3 length is 19 residues. CDR3 coding DNA: TGCGCCAGCAGTCAAGACATCACAAGGCGGTTTTCAACTAATGAAAAACTGTTTTTT. Its protein is CASSQDITRRFSTNEKLFF.

The chain employs TRBV19 and TRBJ1-1; weak D call: TRBD1 (6 bases). CDR1 and CDR2 (germline): LNHDA, SQIVND (reference sequence). The length of the CDR3 is 13 residues. Trimming cost V 0 bases and J 6 bases, with 8 bases left between them. The CDR3 coding sequence is TGTGCCAGTAGTATAGACAGGGGAGCTGAAGCTTTCTTT. It yields the protein CASSIDRGAEAFF.

V and J are TRBV30 and TRBJ1-1; TRBD1 matches 7 bases. CDR1 is GTSNPN, CDR2 SVGIG, per germline (reference sequence). The CDR3 sequence is 18 residues long. The ends lost 5 bases at V and 2 bases at J; junction bases unmatched: 20. The chain's CDR3 is CAWALTGAKGSKNTEAFF. DNA for the CDR3: TGTGCCTGGGCGCTTACAGGGGCCAAAGGCTCGAAAAACACTGAAGCTTTCTTT. The whole variable domain, remainder taken from reference TRBV30 and TRBJ1-1, is SQTIHQWPATLVQPVGSPLSLECTVEGTSNPNLYWYRQAAGRGLQLLFYSVGIGQISSEVPQNLSASRPQDRQFILSSKKLLLSDSGFYLCAWALTGAKGSKNTEAFFGQGTRLTVV.

The chain carries TRBV9 and TRBJ2-7; 7 bases map to TRBD2. Germline assignment: CDR1 SGDLS and CDR2 YYNGEE. J was trimmed by 4 bases and V by 4 bases; bases with no gene match: 2. The CDR3 totals 12 residues. CDR3 DNA sequence: TGTGCCAGCAGCCCCGGGGGGTACGAGCAGTACTTC. This encodes CASSPGGYEQYF.

In nucleotides, the CDR3 is TGTGCCATCGGGGACTCCAAAACGCTAAAGGAGACCCAGTACTTC. It translates to CAIGDSKTLKETQYF. J is TRBJ2-5 and V is TRBV10-3, with D perhaps matching TRBD2 (6 bases). The CDR3 is 15 residues long. The V end lost 8 bases, the J end lost 5 bases, and 21 bases lay between the germline ends. Germline V CDR1 and CDR2: ENHRY, SYGVKD.

V gene TRBV5-3 combines with J gene TRBJ1-1; 9 bases fit TRBD1. TRBV5-3 is flagged as an ORF with uncertain function. J lost 13 bases, V lost 4 bases, and 5 bases had no gene match. This CDR3 region has 11 residues. The CDR3 nucleotides read TGTGCCAGAAGCCTTCGGACAGGGGTTTTCTTT. This translates into CARSLRTGVFF.

The genes are TRBV9 and TRBJ2-1, with unresolved D. CDR3 length: 14 amino acids. Trimming stripped 3 bases from V and 0 bases from J, with 7 bases between. CDR1 is SGDLS and CDR2 is YYNGEE in the germline V gene. The CDR3 protein is CASSGHHSYNEQFF. CDR3 nucleotides: TGTGCCAGCAGCGGACATCACTCCTACAATGAGCAGTTCTTC.